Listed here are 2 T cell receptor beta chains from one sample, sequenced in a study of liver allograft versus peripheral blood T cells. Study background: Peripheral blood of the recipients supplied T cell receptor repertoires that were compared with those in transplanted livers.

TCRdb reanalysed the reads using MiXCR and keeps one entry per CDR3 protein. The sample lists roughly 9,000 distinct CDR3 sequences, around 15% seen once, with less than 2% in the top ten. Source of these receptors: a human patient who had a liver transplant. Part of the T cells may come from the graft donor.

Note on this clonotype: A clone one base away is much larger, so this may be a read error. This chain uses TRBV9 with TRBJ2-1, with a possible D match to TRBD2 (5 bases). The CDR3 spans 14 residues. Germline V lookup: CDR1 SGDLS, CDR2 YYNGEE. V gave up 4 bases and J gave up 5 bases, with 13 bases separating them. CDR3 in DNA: TGTGCCAGCAGCCCCGGGGAACAAGACAATGAGCAGTTCTTC. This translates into CASSPGEQDNEQFF.

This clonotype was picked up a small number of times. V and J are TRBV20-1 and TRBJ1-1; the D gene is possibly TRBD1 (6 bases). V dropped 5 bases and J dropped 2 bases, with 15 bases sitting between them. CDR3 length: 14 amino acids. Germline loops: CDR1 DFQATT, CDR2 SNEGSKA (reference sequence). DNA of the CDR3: TGCAGTGCTCGCGGGACACCCAGCAACACTGAAGCTTTCTTT. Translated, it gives CSARGTPSNTEAFF.